This T cell receptor beta chain was observed in a study of TET2 disruption in CD19-targeted CAR T cells (dated by TCRdb to 2017 to 2018). About the investigation overall: Sample numbers were set by the original clinical trial design and sample availability, with no additional inclusion criteria. Findings and caveats that apply to the study as a whole: The conclusions drawn about the patient's CAR T cells were based on extensive analysis of just one subject.

Reading the label with the study, this specimen's treatment or condition is: autologous CTL019 cells: CD19 CAR with 4-1BB and CD3 zeta domains. The CD19 CAR incorporated TCR zeta and 4-1BB costimulatory signaling domains. Leukapheresis was used to collect T cells from peripheral blood for manufacturing CTL019. The DNeasy Blood and Tissue Kit was used to extract genomic DNA from pre-infusion T cells, peripheral blood, or sorted post-infusion T cells. The germline V gene yields KGHSH for CDR1 and LQKENI for CDR2. The CDR3 spans 14 residues, from the cysteine through the phenylalanine. Part of the CDR3 DNA is given, 33 bases translated from base 1. About this clone itself: Its antigen remains undetermined. The sequenced fragment ends 3 residues before the CDR3 boundary, so the rest is inferred from the germline J gene.

The immunoSEQ assay was used for deep sequencing of the TCR beta chain. In the paper's pipeline: Only productive TCR beta rearrangements were used to calculate clonotype frequencies. TCRdb mirrors the immuneACCESS table, restricted to in-frame sequences. Some clones are absent from its copies; in checked studies, under half trace to an unresolved V gene, and the reason for the others is unknown. That table is the source of V, J and clone size, and D and trimming were worked out from the DNA. The sample's table lists a count of under 30,000 clones. The ten largest clones take up approximately 1.8% of the sample.

The sample was CD8- CAR+ T cells sorted from cultured blood T cells, taken for CD19 CAR T cell therapy. The cell subset or site label, as the study defines it: CD8-negative CAR-positive T cells from the infusion product. The TCR originated in a man aged 65 to 79 with chronic lymphocytic leukemia. Recombination linked TRBV18 to TRBJ2-4; 7 central bases correspond to TRBD2. This receptor carries the CDR3 CASSPVGLGKTQYF. Partial CDR3 DNA: TGTGCCAGCTCACCCGTCGGACTAGGAAAGACT.